This T cell receptor beta chain was identified during a study of CD4+ T cells in melanoma (dated by TCRdb to between 2021 and 2023). Background on the whole study: The study investigated neoantigen-specific CD4+ T cells in human melanoma.

The paper's findings and limits, for the study overall: Diverse differentiation states were reported to be shown by neoantigen-specific CD4+ T cells in melanoma. The report described a correlation between neoantigen-specific CD4+ T cells and the function of CD8+ T cells, macrophages and B cells.

The CDR3 starts with the cysteine, ends with the phenylalanine, and has 16 residues. Only the CDR3 DNA stays, 48 bases, in frame from base 1. V is pruned by 5 bases and J by 5 bases, leaving 15 bases of the junction without a gene match. From the germline V gene (reference sequence), CDR1 is LNHDA and CDR2 is SQIVND. The donors were people with melanoma. Comment on this clone: It lacks a known antigen. No base-level quality is on record; no much larger clone is a single base apart.

The library came from the immunoSEQ multiplex PCR assay. TCRdb took this table from immuneACCESS and kept in-frame rearrangements with V and J called. Such tables lack part of the clones; where checked against another copy, unresolved V genes explain under half of the gap, and the rest is unexplained. The sample yields about 11,000 clones; over 60% were counted once. 8% to 9.5% of the sample rests with the top ten. The chain uses TRBV19 and TRBJ2-7; 7 bases in the middle match TRBD1. Sequenced sample: cells from a culture (not recorded whether cultured in vitro). This clonotype originated in a human donor with melanoma. The CDR3 has the sequence CASSRFSGRGSDEQYF. In nucleotides, the sequence is TGTGCCAGTAGTCGCTTTTCCGGCAGGGGGTCGGACGAGCAGTACTTC. Joined to the reference TRBV19 and TRBJ2-7 proteins, this CDR3 gives the full variable domain: DGGITQSPKYLFRKEGQNVTLSCEQNLNHDAMYWYRQDPGQGLRLIYYSQIVNDFQKGDIAEGYSVSREKKESFPLTVTSAQKNPTAFYLCASSRFSGRGSDEQYFGPGTRLTVT.